Sequencing of this T cell receptor beta chain was carried out in a study of shared clonotypes between healthy human individuals. The assay was immunoSEQ multiplex PCR, and TCRdb's table has in-frame clones only and misses some. The table includes roughly 680,000 clones, approximately 72% detected once. The specimen sequenced was memory CD4+ T cells sorted from blood. Stated subset: CD45RA-negative fraction. The source of this sequence is a woman aged 25 to 39 in good health.

The chain's CDR3 is CASSLTTGVRYGYTF. In DNA, the CDR3 is TGTGCCAGCAGCTTGACCACAGGGGTGAGGTATGGCTACACCTTC. The J gene is TRBJ1-2, the V gene TRBV5-4, with 7 bases identical to TRBD1. Germline V gene lookup returns CDR1 SGHNT and CDR2 YYREEE (reference sequence). CDR3 length: 15 amino acids. V was clipped by 1 base and J by 5 bases; unmatched bases: 8.